This TCR beta chain was retrieved from a study of T cell responses to AZD1222 COVID-19 vaccine. Broader study findings: In a largely white British group with more females than males, clonal diversity was possibly underestimated. Spike was spanned by vaccine-associated CD4 TCRs, which were dominant at 160-218 and 743-854.

Measured with immunoSEQ multiplex PCR; TCRdb has only the in-frame clones, and not every one. The data hold 100,000 or so clones, with more than 75% observed a single time. V lost 4 bases to trimming and J lost 2 bases; unmatched junction nucleotides: 4. CDR1 and CDR2 from the germline V gene are SGDLS and YYNGEE. The CDR3 is 16 residues long. To note about this clone: As yet, its antigen is unknown.

This material consisted of peripheral blood, taken on day 0 of MenACWY control vaccination. V is TRBV9 and J is TRBJ2-3; TRBD2 aligns across 13 bases. The TCR was taken from an adult in good health. The CDR3 nucleotides read TGTGCCAGCAGCACTGGGACTAGCGGGGCCACAGATACGCAGTATTTT. Residues: CASSTGTSGATDTQYF. Based on the CDR3 plus reference TRBV9 and TRBJ2-3, the full variable domain is DSGVTQTPKHLITATGQRVTLRCSPRSGDLSVYWYQQSLDQGLQFLIQYYNGEERAKGNILERFSAQQFPDLHSELNLSSLELGDSALYFCASSTGTSGATDTQYFGPGTRLTVL.